This T cell receptor beta chain was captured by sequencing in a study of cytomegalovirus exposure and HLA in healthy donors. In the PCR, 60 Vbeta and 13 Jbeta primers were used. Assay: immunoSEQ multiplex PCR; the TCRdb copy retains only in-frame clones and omits some. The sample has about 120,000 clones; around a tenth are singletons. This clone has just a few counts. V shed 0 bases and J 6 bases; nucleotides not matched to a gene: 3. In germline, CDR1 is SGHRS, CDR2 YFSETQ. The CDR3 loop spans 15 amino acids. The gene calls are TRBV5-1 and TRBJ2-7, with 13 nucleotides matching TRBD2. This sequence was found in a man aged 25 to 40 in good health and CMV-seronegative. Sample: PBMCs. CDR3 sequence reads: CASSLGLAGGSEQYF. Here the CDR3 DNA reads TGCGCCAGCAGCTTGGGACTAGCGGGAGGATCCGAGCAGTACTTC.